This section outlines one TCR beta chain sequence together with its context. Its specificity is not known. Recipients received nonmyeloablative bone marrow transplants from related graft donors, with transient mixed chimerism. Unstimulated regulatory T cells (CD4+CD25+CD127-), CD4+CD25- non-regulatory cells, CD4 and CD8 cells were FACS-sorted from thawed PBMCs. The CDR3 sequence is 13 residues long. From germline, CDR1 is SGHTA and CDR2 FQGTGA. J gave up 4 bases and V 7 bases, and 6 bases lay outside the gene matches. The method was immunoSEQ multiplex PCR; TCRdb's version includes in-frame clones alone and lacks a portion of them. This sample has approximately 90,000 clones, with over 85% found just once. This entry belongs to a study of Tregs in tolerant kidney transplant recipients. Study-wide results and limits: Expanding Tregs on activated donor B cells appeared to best identify donor-specific TCRbeta clones. Nucleotide sequences could not be compared across some patients' samples due to primer changes. The small number of patients limits these findings pending further validation.

This material consisted of CD4+ T cells from blood (PBMCs), taken 12 months after the transplant. The chain carries TRBV7-3 and TRBJ1-1; the match to TRBD1 covers 7 bases. The sequence was obtained from a human patient who received a combined kidney and bone marrow transplant. Some T cells may be provided by the graft donor. CDR3 coding DNA: TGTGCCAGCACCGCGACAGGGTCCACTGAAGCTTTCTTT. The encoded protein is CASTATGSTEAFF.